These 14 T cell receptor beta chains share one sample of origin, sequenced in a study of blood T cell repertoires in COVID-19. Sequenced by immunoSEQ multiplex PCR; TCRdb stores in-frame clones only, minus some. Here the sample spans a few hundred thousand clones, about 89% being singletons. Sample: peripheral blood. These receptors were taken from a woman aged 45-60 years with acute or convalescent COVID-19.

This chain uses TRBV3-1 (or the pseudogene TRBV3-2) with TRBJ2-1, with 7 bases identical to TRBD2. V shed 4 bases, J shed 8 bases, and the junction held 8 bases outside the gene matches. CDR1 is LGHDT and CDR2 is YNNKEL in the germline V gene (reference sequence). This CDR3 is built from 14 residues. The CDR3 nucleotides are TGTGCCAGCAGCCGCGGGAGTCCACTCGATGAGCAGTTCTTC. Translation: CASSRGSPLDEQFF.

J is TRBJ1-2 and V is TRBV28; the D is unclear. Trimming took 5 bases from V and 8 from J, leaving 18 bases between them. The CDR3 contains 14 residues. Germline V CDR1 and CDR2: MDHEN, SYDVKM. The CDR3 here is CASSLLGYLGGYTF. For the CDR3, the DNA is TGTGCCAGCAGTCTATTGGGTTACCTGGGCGGCTACACCTTC.

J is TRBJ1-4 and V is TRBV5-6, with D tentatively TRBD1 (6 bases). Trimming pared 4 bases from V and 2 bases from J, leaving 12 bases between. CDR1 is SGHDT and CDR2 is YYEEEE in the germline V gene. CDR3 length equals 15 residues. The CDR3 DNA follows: TGTGCCAGCAGCCGAACAGGGTCGACTAATGAAAAACTGTTTTTT. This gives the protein CASSRTGSTNEKLFF.

The CDR3 is CASSQEDGRLDTQYF. CDR3 coding DNA: TGTGCCAGCAGCCAAGAGGACGGGAGGTTAGATACGCAGTATTTT. The chain employs TRBV4-2 and TRBJ2-3, with TRBD2 identical over 7 bases. This CDR3 spans 15 amino acids. V shed 0 bases, J shed 5 bases, and the junction held 5 bases outside the gene matches. The germline CDR1 and CDR2 sequences are LGHNA and YNFKEQ.

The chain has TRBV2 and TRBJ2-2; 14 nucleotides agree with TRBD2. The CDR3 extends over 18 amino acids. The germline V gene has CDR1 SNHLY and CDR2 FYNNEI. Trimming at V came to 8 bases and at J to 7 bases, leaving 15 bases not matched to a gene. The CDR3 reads CASFSGTSGSGLNGELFF. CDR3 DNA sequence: TGTGCCAGCTTCTCCGGGACTAGCGGGAGCGGGCTTAACGGGGAGCTGTTTTTT.

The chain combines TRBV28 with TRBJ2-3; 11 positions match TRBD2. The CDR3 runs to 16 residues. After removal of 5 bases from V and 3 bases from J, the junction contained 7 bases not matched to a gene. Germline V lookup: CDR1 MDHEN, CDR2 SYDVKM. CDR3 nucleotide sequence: TGTGCCAGCAGTGCCCCTACTAGCGGGAGTACAGATACGCAGTATTTT. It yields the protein CASSAPTSGSTDTQYF.

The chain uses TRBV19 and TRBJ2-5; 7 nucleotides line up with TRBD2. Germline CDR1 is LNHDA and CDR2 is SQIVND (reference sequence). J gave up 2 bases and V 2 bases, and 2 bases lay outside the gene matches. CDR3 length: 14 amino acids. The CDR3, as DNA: TGTGCCAGTAGTATAACGGGAGGACAAGAGACCCAGTACTTC. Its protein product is CASSITGGQETQYF.

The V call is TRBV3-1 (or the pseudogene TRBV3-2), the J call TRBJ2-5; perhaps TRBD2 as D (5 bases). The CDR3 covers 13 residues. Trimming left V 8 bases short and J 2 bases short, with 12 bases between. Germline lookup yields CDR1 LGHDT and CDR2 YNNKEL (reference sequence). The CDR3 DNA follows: TGTGCCAGCGCTCGGGGTTCGCAAGAGACCCAGTACTTC. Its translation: CASARGSQETQYF.

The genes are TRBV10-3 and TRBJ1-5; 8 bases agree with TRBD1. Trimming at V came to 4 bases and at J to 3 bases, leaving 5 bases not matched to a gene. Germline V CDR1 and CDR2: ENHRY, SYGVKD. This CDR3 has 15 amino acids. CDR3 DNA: TGTGCCATCAGTGGTGGGGGACAGGACAATCAGCCCCAGCATTTT. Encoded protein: CAISGGGQDNQPQHF.

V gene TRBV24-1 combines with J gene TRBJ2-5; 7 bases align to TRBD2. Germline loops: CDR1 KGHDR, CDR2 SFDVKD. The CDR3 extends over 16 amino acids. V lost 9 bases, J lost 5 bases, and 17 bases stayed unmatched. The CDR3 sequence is CATARGPGLNGETQYF. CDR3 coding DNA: TGTGCCACCGCCCGGGGACCGGGACTAAACGGGGAGACCCAGTACTTC.

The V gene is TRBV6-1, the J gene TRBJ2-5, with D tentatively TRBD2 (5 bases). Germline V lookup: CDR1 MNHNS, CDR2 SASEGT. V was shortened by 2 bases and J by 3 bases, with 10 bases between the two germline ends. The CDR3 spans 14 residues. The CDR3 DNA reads TGTGCCAGCAGTGAACGGGGTAGAAAAGAGACCCAGTACTTC. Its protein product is CASSERGRKETQYF.

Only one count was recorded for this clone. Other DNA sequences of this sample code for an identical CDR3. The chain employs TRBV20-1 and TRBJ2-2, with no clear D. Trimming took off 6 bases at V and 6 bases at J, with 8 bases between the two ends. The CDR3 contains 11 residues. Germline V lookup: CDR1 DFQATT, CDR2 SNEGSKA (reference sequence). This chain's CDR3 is CSATGSGELFF. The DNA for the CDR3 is TGCAGTGCGACCGGGTCCGGGGAGCTGTTTTTT.

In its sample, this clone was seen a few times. Here the CDR3 DNA reads TGTGCCAGCAGCCTCACGGGACTCAGGGACTATGGCTACACCTTC. It is translated as CASSLTGLRDYGYTF. The chain is built from TRBV7-6 and TRBJ1-2, with D perhaps TRBD1 (5 bases). The germline CDR1 and CDR2 sequences are SGHVS and FNYEAQ. The CDR3 has 15 residues. The V end lost 5 bases, the J end lost 3 bases, and 16 bases lay between the germline ends.

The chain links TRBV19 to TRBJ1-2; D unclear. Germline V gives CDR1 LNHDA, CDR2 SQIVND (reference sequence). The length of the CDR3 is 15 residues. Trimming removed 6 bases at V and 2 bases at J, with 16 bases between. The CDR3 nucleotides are TGTGCCAGTAGCAACCGGAGGAGCTCGAACTATGGCTACACCTTC. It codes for CASSNRRSSNYGYTF.